This T cell receptor (beta chain) was sequenced during a study of blood T cell repertoires in COVID-19. Overall study: T cells, B-cell-depleted T cells, or PBMCs provided the cDNA or gDNA that served as material.

Only in-frame clones appear in the TCRdb table, and some are missing; sequencing was by immunoSEQ multiplex PCR. The table records approximately 200,000 clones, approximately 85% of them present only once. Cohort placement rested on clinical history that participants reported themselves. Looked up from germline, CDR1 is LNHDA and CDR2 is SQIVND (reference sequence). The CDR3 loop spans 13 amino acids. Trimming cost V 10 bases and J 4 bases; bases outside gene matches: 7. What was sequenced was PBMCs or T cells enriched from blood (not recorded which). The chain couples TRBV19 to TRBJ2-3; TRBD1 matches at 8 bases. The source of this sequence is a man aged 40-49 years who had recovered from COVID-19. The CDR3 region has the DNA TGTGCCACCGCCGACAGGGGTGCAGATACGCAGTATTTT. This codes for CATADRGADTQYF. Full variable domain (outside the CDR3, taken from reference TRBV19 and TRBJ2-3): DGGITQSPKYLFRKEGQNVTLSCEQNLNHDAMYWYRQDPGQGLRLIYYSQIVNDFQKGDIAEGYSVSREKKESFPLTVTSAQKNPTAFYLCATADRGADTQYFGPGTRLTVL.